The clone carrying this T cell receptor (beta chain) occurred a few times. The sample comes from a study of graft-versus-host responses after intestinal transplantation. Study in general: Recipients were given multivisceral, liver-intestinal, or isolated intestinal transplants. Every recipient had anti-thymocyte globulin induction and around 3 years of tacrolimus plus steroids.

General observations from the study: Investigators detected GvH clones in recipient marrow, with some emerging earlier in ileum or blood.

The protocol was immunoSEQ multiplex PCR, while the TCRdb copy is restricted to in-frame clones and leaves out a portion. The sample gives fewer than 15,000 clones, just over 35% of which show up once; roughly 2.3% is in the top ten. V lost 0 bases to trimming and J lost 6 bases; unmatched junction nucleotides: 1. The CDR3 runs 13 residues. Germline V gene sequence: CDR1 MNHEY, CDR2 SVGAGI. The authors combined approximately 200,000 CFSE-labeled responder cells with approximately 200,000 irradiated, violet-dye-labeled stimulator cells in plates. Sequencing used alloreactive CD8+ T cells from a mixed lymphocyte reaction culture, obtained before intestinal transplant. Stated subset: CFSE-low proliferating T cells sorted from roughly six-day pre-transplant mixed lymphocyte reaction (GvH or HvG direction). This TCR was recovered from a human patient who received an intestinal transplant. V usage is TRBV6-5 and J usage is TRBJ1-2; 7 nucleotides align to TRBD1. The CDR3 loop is CASSYSGGDGYTF. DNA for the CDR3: TGTGCCAGCAGTTACTCAGGGGGCGATGGCTACACCTTC.